The subject of this entry is one T cell receptor (beta chain). The sample is drawn from a study of blood T cell repertoires in COVID-19. Study as a whole: PBMCs, B-cell-depleted T cells, or T cells were the source of the cDNA or gDNA that made up the material.

CDR3 size: 14 residues. V was shortened by 3 bases and J by 0 bases, with 8 bases between the two germline ends. The germline V gene has CDR1 SGHAT and CDR2 FQNNGV. Authors' methods: Cell counts per sample came from amplifying reference gene primers. Repertoires were generated with immunoSEQ multiplex PCR, while TCRdb's copy carries only in-frame clones and drops some. V and J calls plus clone size are reproduced from that table; the DNA served to infer D and trimming. The repertoire holds tens of thousands of clones, 86% seen once, with approximately 14% in the top ten. The rearrangement uses TRBV11-2 and TRBJ1-1, with D possibly matching TRBD1 (6 bases). This clonotype was sampled from a human donor in a cohort sampled during active COVID-19. Specimen: peripheral blood. DNA of the CDR3: TGTGCCAGCAGCTTGGGACACCTGAACACTGAAGCTTTCTTT. Translating gives CASSLGHLNTEAFF.